Shown below are 29 T cell receptor beta chains from a single sample sequenced in a study of blood T cell repertoires in COVID-19. Produced via immunoSEQ multiplex PCR; TCRdb's table is partial and in-frame only. The repertoire holds about 260,000 clones, with roughly nine tenths as singletons. The sequenced material came from peripheral blood. Receptor source: a man between 18 and 35 years old with active or convalescent COVID-19.

The chain employs TRBV12-3 or TRBV12-4 and TRBJ1-2; tentatively, D is TRBD1 (5 bases). V lost 7 bases and J lost 6, with 12 bases in between. The CDR3 is 12 amino acids. The CDR3 bases are TGTGCCAGCACCCTGGGGCCCCATGGCTACACCTTC. This codes for CASTLGPHGYTF.

The rearrangement links TRBV29-1 to TRBJ2-3; D uncertain. V was cut by 5 bases and J by 4 bases, with 10 bases left in between. The germline V gene has CDR1 SQVTM and CDR2 ANQGSEA. The length of the CDR3 is 12 residues. The CDR3 protein is CSVNGYSDTQYF. CDR3 sequence (DNA): TGCAGCGTTAACGGGTACTCAGATACGCAGTATTTT.

The chain recombines TRBV7-9 with TRBJ1-2; 9 bases match TRBD1. V gave up 1 base and J gave up 5 bases; unmatched junction bases: 5. The CDR3 sequence is 15 residues long. The germline V gene encodes CDR1 SEHNR and CDR2 FQNEAQ (reference sequence). CDR3 DNA sequence: TGTGCCAGCAGCTTAGAGGGGGGACAGGGATATGGCTACACCTTC. It yields the protein CASSLEGGQGYGYTF.

This clone was detected a few times. The V gene is TRBV10-2, the J gene TRBJ1-4; D not certain. V was clipped by 3 bases and J by 7 bases, with 12 bases between them. The CDR3 is made up of 14 amino acids. CDR1 and CDR2 (germline): WSHSY, SAAADI. The CDR3 spells CASSDIVTGEKLFF. CDR3 DNA: TGCGCCAGCAGTGACATTGTTACGGGTGAAAAACTGTTTTTT.

The genes are TRBV10-2 and TRBJ2-7; D is possibly TRBD2 (6 bases). Germline CDR1 reads WSHSY; CDR2 reads SAAADI. Trimming left V 0 bases short and J 7 bases short, with 13 bases between. The CDR3 extends over 14 amino acids. In DNA, the CDR3 is TGCGCCAGCAGTGAGTCGAATAGGGCGGGGGAGCAGTACTTC. This gives the protein CASSESNRAGEQYF.

This clone turned up a few times. The gene calls are TRBV27 and TRBJ1-2; a weak D match, TRBD1 (6 bases). V was shortened by 8 bases and J by 2 bases, with 18 bases between the two germline ends. CDR3 length equals 15 residues. Per germline, CDR1 MNHEY and CDR2 SMNVEV (reference sequence). The CDR3 DNA sequence: TGTGCCAGCTCCCCGGGCAGGGGCCTCAACTATGGCTACACCTTC. Residues: CASSPGRGLNYGYTF.

The CDR3 DNA is TGTGCCAGCCGGGATTTTGGAGCGCCTCAAGAGACCCAGTACTTC. Its protein is CASRDFGAPQETQYF. The chain is built from TRBV27 and TRBJ2-5, with D possibly being TRBD2 (5 bases). The CDR3 has 15 residues. Trimming cost V 8 bases and J 2 bases, with 18 bases left between them. Germline values: CDR1 MNHEY, CDR2 SMNVEV (reference sequence).

This clone came up once. The rearrangement uses TRBV5-6 and TRBJ2-5, with TRBD2 matching 11 bases. CDR3 size: 16 residues. Germline CDR1 is SGHDT and CDR2 is YYEEEE. V lost 3 bases and J lost 2; bases outside the gene matches: 6. This chain's CDR3 is CASSWASGGFQETQYF. As DNA, the CDR3 is TGTGCCAGCAGCTGGGCTAGCGGGGGGTTTCAAGAGACCCAGTACTTC.

The chain uses TRBV5-6 and TRBJ1-2; no clear D gene. The germline gives CDR1 SGHDT, CDR2 YYEEEE. V dropped 0 bases and J dropped 1 base, with 7 bases sitting between them. The CDR3 spans 14 residues. CDR3 sequence reads: CASSLAGRNYGYTF. The CDR3 nucleotides read TGTGCCAGCAGCTTGGCCGGTCGTAACTATGGCTACACCTTC.

The V call is TRBV11-3, the J call TRBJ2-1; 9 nucleotides align to TRBD2. The germline V gene encodes CDR1 SGHNT and CDR2 YENEEA. The V gene end was trimmed by 5 bases and the J gene end by 2 bases; junction bases not matched to a gene: 10. The CDR3 has 17 residues. CDR3 bases: TGTGCCAGCAGCCCGCGTCGGGCTAGCGGGGCCTACAATGAGCAGTTCTTC. This codes for CASSPRRASGAYNEQFF.

This clone was recorded only once. V is TRBV10-1 and J is TRBJ2-2; TRBD1 agrees at 7 bases. The CDR3 is made up of 14 amino acids. Germline V gives CDR1 WNHNN, CDR2 SYGVQD (reference sequence). V shed 5 bases, J shed 6 bases, and the junction held 6 bases outside the gene matches. CDR3 region: CASSFDRVAGELFF. CDR3 nucleotide sequence: TGCGCCAGCAGTTTCGACAGGGTTGCCGGGGAGCTGTTTTTT.

The V call is TRBV3-1 (or the pseudogene TRBV3-2), the J call TRBJ1-3, with D tentatively TRBD1 (5 bases). Germline V lookup: CDR1 LGHDT, CDR2 YNNKEL (reference sequence). The CDR3 has 15 amino acids. V shed 0 bases and J shed 2 bases, with 8 bases lying between them. CDR3 DNA sequence: TGTGCCAGCAGCCAAGATACCAGGGCTGGAAACACCATATATTTT. It translates to CASSQDTRAGNTIYF.

The V and J genes are TRBV9 and TRBJ2-7; the D is unclear. The CDR3 has 15 residues. CDR1 SGDLS and CDR2 YYNGEE come from the germline V gene. V was shortened by 0 bases and J by 0 bases, with 10 bases between the two germline ends. The CDR3 DNA reads TGTGCCAGCAGCGTAGCTTTTGCAGACTCCTACGAGCAGTACTTC. Amino acids: CASSVAFADSYEQYF.

The rearrangement links TRBV5-1 to TRBJ2-7, with 7 bases matching TRBD2. The length of the CDR3 is 13 residues. J gave up 0 bases and V 4 bases, and 1 base lay outside the gene matches. CDR1 and CDR2 from the germline V gene are SGHRS and YFSETQ. CDR3: CASSAGDSYEQYF. The DNA for the CDR3 is TGCGCCAGCAGCGCGGGGGACTCCTACGAGCAGTACTTC.

This clone was observed a single time. The rearrangement joins TRBV5-1 to TRBJ2-7, with D possibly matching TRBD2 (6 bases). The CDR3 runs to 18 residues. The germline gives CDR1 SGHRS, CDR2 YFSETQ. The V gene lost 0 bases and the J gene lost 4 bases, with 23 bases spanning the gap. Here the CDR3 reads CASSLAGRTGVGNYEQYF. As DNA, the CDR3 is TGCGCCAGCAGCTTGGCCGGGCGCACGGGGGTGGGGAATTACGAGCAGTACTTC. Together with reference TRBV5-1 and TRBJ2-7, the CDR3 gives the full variable domain: KAGVTQTPRYLIKTRGQQVTLSCSPISGHRSVSWYQQTPGQGLQFLFEYFSETQRNKGNFPGRFSGRQFSNSRSEMNVSTLELGDSALYLCASSLAGRTGVGNYEQYFGPGTRLTVT.

The J gene is TRBJ1-2, the V gene TRBV6-1, with 11 bases that match TRBD1. The CDR3 has 15 residues. V lost 5 bases and J lost 7; bases outside the gene matches: 9. Germline V lookup: CDR1 MNHNS, CDR2 SASEGT. The CDR3 DNA reads as TGTGCCAGCAGTCGGACAGGGGGCGAGGTGGGTGGCTACACCTTC. This codes for CASSRTGGEVGGYTF.

The DNA for the CDR3 is TGTGCCAGCAGCGCTACAGGATGGGGGGACTATGGCTACACCTTC. This gives the protein CASSATGWGDYGYTF. The chain couples TRBV7-9 to TRBJ1-2; TRBD1 might be the D (5 bases). Trimming pared 5 bases from V and 3 bases from J, leaving 16 bases between. The CDR3 covers 15 residues. Germline loops: CDR1 SEHNR, CDR2 FQNEAQ (reference sequence).

This clone was detected once. This rearrangement joins TRBV5-1 to TRBJ1-1, with 9 nucleotides matching TRBD1. This CDR3 is built from 17 residues. The germline gives CDR1 SGHRS, CDR2 YFSETQ. The V gene end was trimmed by 3 bases and the J gene end by 2 bases; junction bases not matched to a gene: 11. In DNA form, the CDR3 reads TGCGCCAGCAGCTCCTCGACAGGGGGTTTGGGAAACACTGAAGCTTTCTTT. Amino acids: CASSSSTGGLGNTEAFF. The full variable domain, its missing parts supplied by reference TRBV5-1 and TRBJ1-1, is KAGVTQTPRYLIKTRGQQVTLSCSPISGHRSVSWYQQTPGQGLQFLFEYFSETQRNKGNFPGRFSGRQFSNSRSEMNVSTLELGDSALYLCASSSSTGGLGNTEAFFGQGTRLTVV.

This rearrangement joins TRBV30 to TRBJ1-6, with D possibly being TRBD1 (5 bases). The CDR3 loop spans 13 amino acids. V lost 7 bases and J 7 bases, leaving 14 bases between the germline ends. CDR1 is GTSNPN and CDR2 is SVGIG in the germline V gene (reference sequence). CDR3 sequence: CASGDGRNSPLHF. CDR3 DNA: TGTGCCTCCGGGGACGGGAGGAATTCACCCCTCCACTTT.

This clone was counted once. Other DNA sequences in this specimen translate into the identical CDR3. This rearrangement joins TRBV5-1 to TRBJ1-1; D perhaps matches TRBD1 (6 bases). This CDR3 spans 14 amino acids. Germline values: CDR1 SGHRS, CDR2 YFSETQ. V gave up 2 bases and J gave up 5 bases, with 13 bases separating them. The CDR3 here is CASSLGGEGTEAFF. In DNA form, the CDR3 reads TGCGCCAGCAGCTTAGGGGGAGAAGGGACTGAAGCTTTCTTT.

This chain connects TRBV19 to TRBJ2-3; D remains unclear. CDR3 size: 14 residues. The germline V gene has CDR1 LNHDA and CDR2 SQIVND (reference sequence). Between the trimmed V and J ends, which lost 6 bases and 0 bases, there was a span of 10 bases. The CDR3 loop reads CASRREASTDTQYF. CDR3 sequence (DNA): TGTGCCAGTAGGAGAGAGGCTAGCACAGATACGCAGTATTTT.

This clone was counted a few times. This chain connects TRBV29-1 to TRBJ1-1; D uncertain. This CDR3 is built from 12 residues. Looked up from germline, CDR1 is SQVTM and CDR2 is ANQGSEA. Trimming left V 7 bases short and J 1 base short, with 10 bases between. The CDR3, as DNA: TGCAGCGCAGAAGTTAGGAACACTGAAGCTTTCTTT. It specifies CSAEVRNTEAFF.

V is TRBV6-2 or TRBV6-3 and J is TRBJ1-5; D is uncertain. V was trimmed by 5 bases and J by 7 bases, leaving 12 bases between them. In germline, CDR1 is MNHEY, CDR2 SVGEGT. CDR3 length: 13 amino acids. The CDR3 is CASSTTGSQPQHF. The CDR3 DNA reads TGTGCCAGCAGTACGACGGGAAGCCAGCCCCAGCATTTT.

This clone appeared once. The genes are TRBV6-5 and TRBJ2-7; D remains ambiguous. The CDR3 sequence is 11 residues long. From germline, CDR1 is MNHEY and CDR2 SVGAGI. Trimming shortened V by 3 bases and J by 8 bases, and 8 bases separated the two germline ends. The CDR3 DNA follows: TGTGCCAGCAGTTATCTACAGAAGCAGTACTTC. It is translated as CASSYLQKQYF.

The rearrangement links TRBV5-4 to TRBJ1-1, with 8 bases fitting TRBD1. The CDR3 is 15 amino acids. The junction had 10 bases not matched to a gene; V was cut back by 5 bases and J by 4 bases. Germline CDR1 reads SGHNT; CDR2 reads YYREEE (reference sequence). For the CDR3, the DNA is TGTGCCAGCAGATATGGCCAGGGGGCTGGCACTGAAGCTTTCTTT. This translates into CASRYGQGAGTEAFF.

V gene TRBV5-1 combines with J gene TRBJ2-2; 7 nucleotides line up with TRBD1. This CDR3 spans 16 amino acids. CDR1 and CDR2 (germline): SGHRS, YFSETQ. Trimming at V came to 0 bases and at J to 2 bases, leaving 4 bases not matched to a gene. This CDR3 reads CASSLGGGANTGELFF. The DNA of the CDR3 is TGCGCCAGCAGCTTGGGAGGGGGCGCAAACACCGGGGAGCTGTTTTTT.

The chain is built from TRBV18 and TRBJ1-2; no clear D gene. The ends were cut back, 0 bases at V and 7 bases at J, with 15 bases in the middle. The CDR3 has 15 amino acids. Germline CDR1 reads KGHSH; CDR2 reads LQKENI. In nucleotides, the CDR3 is TGTGCCAGCTCACCACCGGAGAACGTACGAGTTGGCTACACCTTC. As protein: CASSPPENVRVGYTF.

The chain employs TRBV5-1 and TRBJ1-5; 7 bases align to TRBD1. Germline V gene lookup returns CDR1 SGHRS and CDR2 YFSETQ. CDR3 length: 15 amino acids. Trimming took 4 bases from V and 1 from J; bases not matched to a gene: 5. CDR3: CASSPTGASNQPQHF. The CDR3 DNA reads TGCGCCAGCAGCCCTACAGGGGCCAGCAATCAGCCCCAGCATTTT.

The rearrangement uses TRBV7-8 and TRBJ2-7; D unresolved. This CDR3 region has 11 residues. CDR1 is SGHVS, CDR2 FQNEAQ, per germline. V dropped 0 bases and J dropped 6 bases, with 3 bases sitting between them. CDR3 coding DNA: TGTGCCAGCAGCTTAGCCCTCGAGCAGTACTTC. Protein: CASSLALEQYF.